This entry lists 23 T cell receptor beta chains sequenced from one sample in a study of blood T cells in healthy people across ages. It was with a sample-barcoded 5' primer and a J-beta primer mix that a second PCR of about 7 to 12 cycles was run. One entry per CDR3 protein results from TCRdb running MiXCR on the 5' RACE reads. This table holds 790,000 or so distinct CDR3 sequences, roughly 46% found once. Material: blood. These receptors were obtained from a man at least 80 years old in good health.

The chain employs TRBV11-2 and TRBJ2-2, with 9 bases that match TRBD2. The CDR3 is 18 residues long. V gave up 0 bases and J gave up 0 bases; unmatched junction bases: 5. Germline assignment: CDR1 SGHAT and CDR2 FQNNGV. CDR3 DNA: TGTGCCAGCAGCTTAGATAGGCCTAGCGGGACGAACACCGGGGAGCTGTTTTTT. Translation: CASSLDRPSGTNTGELFF.

This clonotype occurred many times. The chain couples TRBV2 to TRBJ1-5; D gene ambiguous. V lost 3 bases to trimming and J lost 3 bases, with 9 bases between them. This CDR3 spans 14 amino acids. Germline lookup yields CDR1 SNHLY and CDR2 FYNNEI. In DNA form, the CDR3 reads TGTGCCAGCAGTGAGACATTGTACAATCAGCCCCAGCATTTT. As protein: CASSETLYNQPQHF.

About this clonotype itself: A read error may produce the germline difference seen at one junction end. This sequence joins TRBV29-1 and TRBJ1-3, with TRBD1 matching 10 bases. The CDR3 consists of 14 residues. Per germline, CDR1 SQVTM and CDR2 ANQGSEA. The CDR3 loop is CSVVGTGAGSTIYF. The CDR3 DNA follows: TGCAGCGTTGTCGGGACAGGGGCTGGAAGCACCATATATTTT. Full variable domain (outside the CDR3, taken from reference TRBV29-1 and TRBJ1-3): SAVISQKPSRDICQRGTSLTIQCQVDSQVTMMFWYRQQPGQSLTLIATANQGSEATYESGFVIDKFPISRPNLTFSTLTVSNMSPEDSSIYLCSVVGTGAGSTIYFGEGSWLTVV.

V and J are TRBV12-3 or TRBV12-4 and TRBJ2-7; D ambiguous. The V end lost 6 bases, the J end lost 1 base, and 16 bases lay between the germline ends. The CDR3 is 15 residues long. The CDR3 loop is CASSPTKGISYEQYF. The CDR3 DNA is TGTGCCAGCAGCCCCACTAAGGGAATTTCCTACGAGCAGTACTTC.

The CDR3 region has the DNA TGTGCCAGCAGACGCCCAGGGACTAGCGGGGGCAAGGGGCCCCAAGAGACCCAGTACTTC. The encoded protein is CASRRPGTSGGKGPQETQYF. The chain joins TRBV2 to TRBJ2-5; 14 nucleotides line up with TRBD2. CDR3 length: 20 amino acids. Unmatched junction bases numbered 16, after V lost 6 bases and J lost 1 base. Germline assignment: CDR1 SNHLY and CDR2 FYNNEI.

The rearrangement uses TRBV9 and TRBJ1-5; perhaps TRBD1 as D (6 bases). CDR1 is SGDLS, CDR2 YYNGEE, per germline. Trimming removed 4 bases at V and 2 bases at J, with 13 bases between. The CDR3 length is 15 residues. The CDR3 region is CASSPFTGRNQPQHF. The DNA of the CDR3 is TGTGCCAGCAGCCCGTTTACAGGGCGCAATCAGCCCCAGCATTTT.

V and J are TRBV7-2 and TRBJ1-1; the D is unclear. CDR3 length: 14 amino acids. Germline V gene sequence: CDR1 SGHTA, CDR2 FQGNSA. V was trimmed by 3 bases and J by 4 bases, leaving 12 bases between them. DNA for the CDR3: TGTGCCAGCAGCTTTAAGACCTCGCCCACTGAAGCTTTCTTT. As protein: CASSFKTSPTEAFF.

A word on this clonotype: The junction does not match germline at one end; this may be a read error. The chain joins TRBV7-2 to TRBJ2-5, with a weak D call TRBD1 (6 bases). The germline V gene has CDR1 SGHTA and CDR2 FQGNSA. This CDR3 is 13 amino acids long. CDR3 coding DNA: TGTGCCTGCAGCAGCAGGGGTGGGGAGACCCAGTACTTC. Translating it yields CACSSRGGETQYF.

Notes on this clonotype: The germline gene is not matched at one end of the junction; a read error may be the cause. The rearrangement links TRBV6-6 to TRBJ2-5, with D possibly being TRBD2 (6 bases). Germline CDR1 reads MNHNY; CDR2 reads SVGAGI (reference sequence). There are 13 residues in the CDR3. CDR3 protein: CASSDSRGREPYF. CDR3 sequence (DNA): TGTGCCAGCAGTGACTCGCGTGGACGGGAGCCGTACTTC.

The chain couples TRBV7-2 to TRBJ2-4; no firm D call. The tail of the sequence fits TRBJ2-7 better, so the J call may be wrong. In germline, CDR1 is SGHTA, CDR2 FQGNSA. The CDR3 has 17 residues. The CDR3 sequence: CASSLRLVGPTSGEQYF. The CDR3 DNA follows: TGTGCCAGCAGCTTAAGGCTAGTAGGACCTACCTCCGGCGAGCAGTACTTC.

The chain carries TRBV5-1 and TRBJ1-2; the match to TRBD1 covers 7 bases. The CDR3 totals 13 residues. J gave up 5 bases and V 5 bases, and 6 bases lay outside the gene matches. Germline V lookup: CDR1 SGHRS, CDR2 YFSETQ. The CDR3 nucleotides read TGCGCCAGCAGTGTGAGACAGGGATATGGCTACACCTTC. Translation: CASSVRQGYGYTF. Complete variable domain (other parts from reference TRBV5-1 and TRBJ1-2): KAGVTQTPRYLIKTRGQQVTLSCSPISGHRSVSWYQQTPGQGLQFLFEYFSETQRNKGNFPGRFSGRQFSNSRSEMNVSTLELGDSALYLCASSVRQGYGYTFGSGTRLTVV.

This clonotype was counted at least ten times. The V and J genes are TRBV6-5 and TRBJ2-7; 7 nucleotides match TRBD2. Germline CDR1 reads MNHEY; CDR2 reads SVGAGI. CDR3 length: 15 amino acids. After removal of 5 bases from V and 4 bases from J, the junction contained 11 bases not matched to a gene. CDR3 amino acids: CASSGSGKRSYEQYF. DNA of the CDR3: TGTGCCAGCAGTGGCAGCGGGAAACGGTCGTACGAGCAGTACTTC.

The gene calls are TRBV6-2 or TRBV6-3 and TRBJ2-7, with D tentatively TRBD1 (6 bases). Germline V lookup: CDR1 MNHEY, CDR2 SVGEGT. Deletions cut 6 bases from V and 4 bases from J, with 10 bases between. The length of the CDR3 is 12 residues. CDR3 sequence: CASREGGYEQYF. CDR3 sequence (DNA): TGTGCCAGCAGAGAAGGGGGATACGAGCAGTACTTC.

This clonotype occurred a few times. The rearrangement joins TRBV5-6 to TRBJ2-1, with a weak D call TRBD2 (5 bases). V was pared by 4 bases and J by 6 bases, with 11 bases between. Germline values: CDR1 SGHDT, CDR2 YYEEEE. This CDR3 comprises 13 residues. The DNA of the CDR3 is TGTGCCAGCAGCGTCGAGGGCGCCAATGAGCAGTTCTTC. As protein: CASSVEGANEQFF. The variable domain in full, completed from reference TRBV5-6 and TRBJ2-1, reads DAGVTQSPTHLIKTRGQQVTLRCSPKSGHDTVSWYQQALGQGPQFIFQYYEEEERQRGNFPDRFSGHQFPNYSSELNVNALLLGDSALYLCASSVEGANEQFFGPGTRLTVL.

The chain couples TRBV29-1 to TRBJ1-5; TRBD1 might be the D (6 bases). Trimming stripped 6 bases from V and 3 bases from J, with 9 bases between. The CDR3 covers 12 residues. Germline V lookup: CDR1 SQVTM, CDR2 ANQGSEA. DNA for the CDR3: TGCAGCGTACAGGGTAACAATCAGCCCCAGCATTTT. Translated, it gives CSVQGNNQPQHF.

The CDR3 loop reads CASTFSAHEQFF. CDR3 DNA sequence: TGTGCCAGCACCTTCAGCGCGCATGAGCAGTTCTTC. The V call is TRBV6-6, the J call TRBJ2-1; D is uncertain. Trimming pared 7 bases from V and 8 bases from J, leaving 12 bases between. Germline V gives CDR1 MNHNY, CDR2 SVGAGI (reference sequence). The CDR3 spans 12 residues.

The CDR3 loop is CSARSADSRYNEQYF. The CDR3 DNA reads TGCAGTGCTAGAAGTGCTGACTCACGATACAATGAGCAGTACTTC. The chain links TRBV20-1 to TRBJ2-5; no reliable D call. CDR3 size: 15 residues. Trimming pared 2 bases from V and 11 bases from J, leaving 24 bases between. CDR1 is DFQATT and CDR2 is SNEGSKA in the germline V gene (reference sequence).

The chain carries TRBV25-1 and TRBJ2-3; 7 bases fit TRBD1. This CDR3 comprises 16 residues. Germline values: CDR1 MGHDK, CDR2 SYGVNS. Trimming removed 2 bases from V and 2 bases from J; junction bases left unmatched: 7. CDR3 sequence (DNA): TGTGCCAGCAGTGAAGCCGGGACAGCAGACACAGATACGCAGTATTTT. Translation: CASSEAGTADTDTQYF.

The gene calls are TRBV27 and TRBJ1-1; TRBD1 is a possible D gene (6 bases). V lost 5 bases and J 3 bases, leaving 28 bases between the germline ends. CDR3 length equals 19 residues. Germline V gene sequence: CDR1 MNHEY, CDR2 SMNVEV (reference sequence). CDR3 nucleotide sequence: TGTGCCAGCAGTCAAGGCTGGGGACAACTCACTTTAGGCGACACTGAAGCTTTCTTT. Translation: CASSQGWGQLTLGDTEAFF.

The V gene is TRBV6-2 or TRBV6-3, the J gene TRBJ2-3; the match to TRBD1 covers 8 bases. Germline CDR1 and CDR2: MNHEY and SVGEGT. The CDR3 has 15 residues. V shed 6 bases and J 3 bases; nucleotides not matched to a gene: 8. CDR3 residues: CASSNGQGRTDTQYF. CDR3 nucleotide sequence: TGTGCCAGCAGCAACGGACAGGGCAGGACAGATACGCAGTATTTT.

V gene TRBV2 combines with J gene TRBJ1-2, with a tentative D call TRBD1 (6 bases). The ends were cut back, 5 bases at V and 0 bases at J, with 13 bases in the middle. The CDR3 is 15 amino acids. The germline V gene encodes CDR1 SNHLY and CDR2 FYNNEI. CDR3 sequence: CASSRRTATNYGYTF. The DNA of the CDR3 is TGTGCCAGCAGTAGGAGGACAGCCACTAACTATGGCTACACCTTC.

In its sample, this clonotype was seen a few times. This CDR3 reads CASSLTRGVGELFF. DNA for the CDR3: TGTGCCAGCAGCTTAACCAGGGGGGTCGGGGAGCTGTTTTTT. This chain connects TRBV7-3 to TRBJ2-2; TRBD1 might be the D (7 bases). This CDR3 region has 14 residues. V was trimmed by 0 bases and J by 7 bases, leaving 9 bases between them. Germline assignment: CDR1 SGHTA and CDR2 FQGTGA.

The chain couples TRBV29-1 to TRBJ1-1; D might be TRBD1 (6 bases). From germline, CDR1 is SQVTM and CDR2 ANQGSEA. This CDR3 has 14 amino acids. Trimming shortened V by 3 bases and J by 4 bases, and 15 bases separated the two germline ends. As DNA, the CDR3 is TGCAGCGTTGATGGGGGCTCCCCGGGCACTGAAGCTTTCTTT. Its translation is CSVDGGSPGTEAFF.